This T cell receptor (beta chain) stems from a study of T cells expressing NK-cell markers (dated by TCRdb to the early 2020s). About the study as a whole: Three sorted T-cell subsets (CD3+CD56+NKG2C+, CD3+CD56+NKG2C- and CD3+CD56-NKG2C+) from roughly 8 donors had their TCR beta-chain repertoires profiled. The libraries were sequenced on Illumina HiSeq 2000/2500, MiSeq or NextSeq, producing 2 x 150 bp reads. All eight donors whose samples were sequenced were randomly selected healthy volunteers, three of them men and five women. Among the eight sequenced donors, seven were HCMV-seropositive and one was HCMV-seronegative.

Sequencing was carried out with an Illumina HiSeq 2000. The TCR beta cDNA libraries were made using 5'RACE template switching, a step that added both a universal primer site and unique molecular identifiers. Synthesis of cDNA was primed from the TCR beta constant segment and was followed by two consecutive PCR amplification steps. Under the source paper's analysis protocol: MIGEC was used to demultiplex reads and group the reads by UMI, and MiTCR was used to assemble and quantify clonotypes. To remove erroneous sequences, TCR cDNA sequences were retained only when supported by two or more reads. Downstream repertoire analysis used the tcR package, and clonotypes were matched across fractions by CDR3 nucleotide sequence plus V segment. VDJmatch was used to annotate antigen specificity against VDJdb, with one amino acid substitution in CDR3 allowed. The reads underwent TCRdb reprocessing, giving one record for each CDR3 protein sequence and no DNA. The V and J calls shown here were made by TCRdb, not taken from the authors' results. The sample table records some 440,000 distinct CDR3 sequences. The ten top clones hold about 1.5% of the sample.

Reading the germline V gene (reference sequence) gives CDR1 MNHNY and CDR2 SVGAGI. The CDR3 contains 16 residues, cysteine and phenylalanine counted. No DNA was logged. To determine HCMV serostatus, a commercial ELISA kit was used to detect HCMV-specific IgG in serum. Peripheral blood mononuclear cells were isolated from blood by Ficoll density gradient centrifugation. On the study overall, not on this receptor specifically: Whether the expanded NKG2C-expressing T cell clones were specific for HCMV antigens remained unclear. In more than 5 donors, the dominant CD3+CD56+NKG2C+ clonotypes were found to rank among the top 10 CD8+ clonotypes and to make up about 1.0-7.0% of CD8+ T cells. Those dominant clonotypes were again the most abundant among CD3+CD56-NKG2C+ cells in a few donors, at about 28.3-60.1%.

Turning to this clonotype: The antigen it binds to is not known.

The chain was built from TRBV6-6 and TRBJ1-2; checking the TCRdb D call of TRBD1 is not possible without DNA. This receptor was identified in a woman between 50 and 59 years old in good health. Donor details come from another sample of the same person, matched by shared clones. The material sequenced was blood T cells: a sorted CD56 or NKG2C T cell subset, CD4+ or CD8+ T cells, or bulk PBMC T cells (not recorded which). The encoded CDR3 is CASSYSLRDGIYGYTF.